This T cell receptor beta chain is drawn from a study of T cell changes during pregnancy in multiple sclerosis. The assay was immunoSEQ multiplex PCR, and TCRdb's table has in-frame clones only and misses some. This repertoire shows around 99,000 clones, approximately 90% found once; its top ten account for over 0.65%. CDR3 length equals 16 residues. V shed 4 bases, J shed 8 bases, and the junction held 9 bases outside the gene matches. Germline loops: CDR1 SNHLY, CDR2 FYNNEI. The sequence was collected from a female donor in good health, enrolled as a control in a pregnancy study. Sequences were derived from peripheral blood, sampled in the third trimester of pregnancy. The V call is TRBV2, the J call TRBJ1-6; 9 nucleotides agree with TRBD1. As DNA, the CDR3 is TGTGCCAGCAGTGCCGGACAGGGGTCCTTGGATTCACCCCTCCACTTT. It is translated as CASSAGQGSLDSPLHF.